The entry that follows covers one TCR beta chain sequence. TCR beta chains were sequenced at survey level with immunoSEQ. Generated by immunoSEQ multiplex PCR, the TCRdb table keeps only in-frame clones and is missing some. Among some 68,000 clones listed, roughly 93% were seen once. V gave up 6 bases and J gave up 3 bases; unmatched junction bases: 11. The CDR3 sequence is 16 residues long. The V gene's germline CDR1 is MDHEN and CDR2 SYDVKM. The sequence was collected from a man in his forties with rheumatoid arthritis. The rearrangement uses TRBV28 and TRBJ2-7; 10 bases align to TRBD2. The sequenced sample was PBMCs. The CDR3 region has the DNA TGTGCCAGCAGAAGCCCCGGGACTAGCGCAAGCTACGAGCAGTACTTC. This translates into CASRSPGTSASYEQYF.